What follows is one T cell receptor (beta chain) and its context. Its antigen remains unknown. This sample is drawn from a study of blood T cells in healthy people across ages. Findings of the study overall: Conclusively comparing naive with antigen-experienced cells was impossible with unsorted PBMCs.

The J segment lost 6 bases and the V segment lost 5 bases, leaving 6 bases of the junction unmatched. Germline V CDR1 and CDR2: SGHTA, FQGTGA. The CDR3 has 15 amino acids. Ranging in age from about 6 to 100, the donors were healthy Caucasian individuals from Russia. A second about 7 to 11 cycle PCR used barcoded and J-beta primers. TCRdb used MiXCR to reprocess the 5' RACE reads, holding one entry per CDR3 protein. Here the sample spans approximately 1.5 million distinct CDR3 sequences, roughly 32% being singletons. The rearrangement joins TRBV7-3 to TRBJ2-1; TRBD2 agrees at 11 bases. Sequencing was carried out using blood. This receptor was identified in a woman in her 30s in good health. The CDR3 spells CASSQLAGVINEQFF. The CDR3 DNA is TGTGCCAGCAGCCAACTAGCGGGAGTGATCAATGAGCAGTTCTTC.